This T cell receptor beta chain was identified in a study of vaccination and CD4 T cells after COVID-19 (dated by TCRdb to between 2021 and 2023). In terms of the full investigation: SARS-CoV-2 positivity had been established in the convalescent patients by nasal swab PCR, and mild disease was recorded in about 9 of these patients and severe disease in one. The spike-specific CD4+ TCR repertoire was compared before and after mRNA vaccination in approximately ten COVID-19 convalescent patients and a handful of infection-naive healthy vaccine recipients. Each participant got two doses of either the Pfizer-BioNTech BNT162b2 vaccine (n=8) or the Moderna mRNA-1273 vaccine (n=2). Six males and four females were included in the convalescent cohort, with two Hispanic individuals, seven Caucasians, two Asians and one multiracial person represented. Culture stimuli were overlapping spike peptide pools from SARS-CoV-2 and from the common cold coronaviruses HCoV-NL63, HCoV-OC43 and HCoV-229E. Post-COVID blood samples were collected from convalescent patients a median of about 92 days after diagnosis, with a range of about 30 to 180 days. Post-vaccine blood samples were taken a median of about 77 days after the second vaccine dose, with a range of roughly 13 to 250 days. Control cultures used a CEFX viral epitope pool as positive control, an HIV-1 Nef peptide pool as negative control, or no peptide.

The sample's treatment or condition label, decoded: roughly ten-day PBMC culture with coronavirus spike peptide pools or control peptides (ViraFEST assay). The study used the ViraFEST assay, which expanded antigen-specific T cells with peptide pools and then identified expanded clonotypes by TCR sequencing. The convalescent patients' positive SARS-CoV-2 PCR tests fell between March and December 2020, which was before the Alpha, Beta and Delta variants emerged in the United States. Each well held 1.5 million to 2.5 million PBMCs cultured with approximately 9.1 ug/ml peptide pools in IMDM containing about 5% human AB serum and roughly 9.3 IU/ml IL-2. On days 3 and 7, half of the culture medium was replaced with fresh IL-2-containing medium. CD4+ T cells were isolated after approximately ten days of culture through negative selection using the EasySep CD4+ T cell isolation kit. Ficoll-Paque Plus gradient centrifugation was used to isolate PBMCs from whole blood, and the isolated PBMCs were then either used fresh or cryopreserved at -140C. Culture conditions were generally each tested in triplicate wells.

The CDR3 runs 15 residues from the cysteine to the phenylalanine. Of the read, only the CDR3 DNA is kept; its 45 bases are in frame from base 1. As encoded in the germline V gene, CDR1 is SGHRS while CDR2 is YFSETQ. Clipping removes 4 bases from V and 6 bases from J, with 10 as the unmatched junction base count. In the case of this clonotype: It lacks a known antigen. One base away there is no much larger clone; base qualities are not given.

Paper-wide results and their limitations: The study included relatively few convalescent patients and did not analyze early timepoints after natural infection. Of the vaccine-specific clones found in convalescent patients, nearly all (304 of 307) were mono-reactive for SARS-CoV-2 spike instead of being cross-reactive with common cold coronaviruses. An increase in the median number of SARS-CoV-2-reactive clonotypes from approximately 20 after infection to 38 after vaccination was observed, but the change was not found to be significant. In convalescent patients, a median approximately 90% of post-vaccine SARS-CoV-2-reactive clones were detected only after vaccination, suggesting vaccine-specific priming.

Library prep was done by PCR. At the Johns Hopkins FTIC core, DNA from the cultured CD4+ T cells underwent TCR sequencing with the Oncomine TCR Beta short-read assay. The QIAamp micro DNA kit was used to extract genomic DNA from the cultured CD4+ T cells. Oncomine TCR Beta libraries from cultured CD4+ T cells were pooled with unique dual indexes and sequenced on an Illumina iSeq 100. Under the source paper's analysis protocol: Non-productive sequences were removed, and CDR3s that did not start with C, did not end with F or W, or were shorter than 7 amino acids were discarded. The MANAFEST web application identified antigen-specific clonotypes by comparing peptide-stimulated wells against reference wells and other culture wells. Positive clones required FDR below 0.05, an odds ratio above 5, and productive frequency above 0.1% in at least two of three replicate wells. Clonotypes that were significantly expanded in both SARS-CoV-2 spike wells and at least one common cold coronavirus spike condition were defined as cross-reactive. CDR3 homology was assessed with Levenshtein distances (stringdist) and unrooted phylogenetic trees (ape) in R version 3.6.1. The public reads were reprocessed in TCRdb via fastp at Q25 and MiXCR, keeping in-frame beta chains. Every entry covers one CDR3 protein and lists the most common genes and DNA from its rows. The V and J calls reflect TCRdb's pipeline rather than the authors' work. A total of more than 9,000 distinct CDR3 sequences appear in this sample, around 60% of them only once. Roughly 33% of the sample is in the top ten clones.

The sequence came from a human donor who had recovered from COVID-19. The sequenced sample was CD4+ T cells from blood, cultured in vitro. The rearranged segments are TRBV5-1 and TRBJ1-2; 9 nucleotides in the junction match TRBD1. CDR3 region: CASSPRPTGGNGYTF. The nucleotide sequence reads TGCGCCAGCAGCCCGAGACCGACAGGGGGTAATGGCTACACCTTC. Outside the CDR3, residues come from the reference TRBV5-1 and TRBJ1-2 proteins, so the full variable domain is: KAGVTQTPRYLIKTRGQQVTLSCSPISGHRSVSWYQQTPGQGLQFLFEYFSETQRNKGNFPGRFSGRQFSNSRSEMNVSTLELGDSALYLCASSPRPTGGNGYTFGSGTRLTVV.